This T cell receptor (beta chain) was identified during a study of pediatric ulcerative colitis. Assay used: immunoSEQ multiplex PCR; TCRdb lists only in-frame clones, some missing. The data contain approximately 30,000 clones, almost 85% of them singletons. The V gene lost 0 bases and the J gene lost 9 bases, with 8 bases spanning the gap. This CDR3 is built from 11 residues. Germline lookup yields CDR1 GTSNPN and CDR2 SVGIG (reference sequence). The chain has TRBV30 and TRBJ1-2; no clear D. Sequencing input: blood. The sequence derives from a boy aged 5-17 years with severe ulcerative colitis. CDR3 DNA sequence: TGTGCCTGGAGTGTACTTTCGAGCTACACCTTC. This encodes CAWSVLSSYTF.